The rows below give T cell receptor beta chains drawn from one sample of a study of T cell repertoires in cytomegalovirus infection. Using its own MiXCR run on the reads, TCRdb lists one record per CDR3 protein. The sample includes about 740,000 distinct CDR3 sequences, roughly 35% of them seen just once. Sequences were obtained from PBMCs. The receptor source for this set is a human donor in good health (CMV status not recorded). Some clones in this sample may be carry-over from other donors' samples. Both conserved end residues are part of each CDR3. The D gene is left open where the match is weak. Only part of the rows carry a size: once, few, many, or a class if the clone is expanded.

clone_size	d_call	v_call	j_call	cdr3_nt	cdr3_aa
-	-	TRBV4-1	TRBJ1-2	TGCGCCAGCAGCCCTCGGGACACGAACTATGGCTACACCTTC	CASSPRDTNYGYTF
-	-	TRBV7-6	TRBJ1-5	TGTGCCGCCATGGACAGAAGCAATCAGCCCCAGCATTTT	CAAMDRSNQPQHF
-	TRBD1	TRBV11-2	TRBJ1-2	TGTGCCAGCAGCGACCGACAGGGGGCCTATGGCTACACCTTC	CASSDRQGAYGYTF
-	-	TRBV6-5	TRBJ1-4	TGTGCCAGCAGTTACTCGTTCGGGACTAATGAAAAACTGTTTTTT	CASSYSFGTNEKLFF
few	TRBD1	TRBV5-6	TRBJ1-1	TGTGCCAGCAGCCACAGGGGAAGTCTGACTGAAGCTTTCTTT	CASSHRGSLTEAFF
-	-	TRBV24-1	TRBJ2-1	TGTGCCACCAGTGATTGGACTGGGCTGGATGAGCAGTTCTTC	CATSDWTGLDEQFF
-	TRBD1	TRBV28	TRBJ2-3	TGTGCCAGCTCGCCCCCACAGGGGCCAACAGATACGCAGTATTTT	CASSPPQGPTDTQYF
-	TRBD2	TRBV20-1	TRBJ2-7	TGCAGTGCTAGATATAGCGGCGGGAGGTCCTACGAGCAGTACTTC	CSARYSGGRSYEQYF
-	-	TRBV28	TRBJ2-7	TGTGCCAGCAGTTGGAGGGTTGGGGACTCCGACTCCTACGAGCAGTACTTC	CASSWRVGDSDSYEQYF
many	TRBD1	TRBV7-2	TRBJ2-5	TGTGCCAGCAGCTTAGCTACAGGGGCCTGGGAGACCCAGTACTTC	CASSLATGAWETQYF